The entry below gives a single T cell receptor beta chain sequence along with its context. Its specificity is unknown. This sample stems from a study of graft-versus-host responses after intestinal transplantation. Study as a whole: Those transplanted obtained multivisceral, liver-intestinal, or isolated intestinal grafts.

Assay used: immunoSEQ multiplex PCR; TCRdb lists only in-frame clones, some missing. Altogether 75,000 to 100,000 clones are present, about 82% being singletons, with the ten largest covering roughly 1.4%. The CDR3 contains 13 residues. V lost 0 bases and J 4 bases, leaving 4 bases between the germline ends. Germline CDR1 WSHSY, CDR2 SAAADI. Study-wide findings and caveats: GvH clonotypes were identified within recipient marrow, with a subset emerging first in ileum or blood.

This clonotype was sampled from a human patient who received an intestinal transplant, so some T cells may come from the graft donor. The V and J genes are TRBV10-2 and TRBJ1-5, with unresolved D. Sequences were derived from PBMCs, sampled 255 days after intestinal transplant. The CDR3, as DNA: TGCGCCAGCAGTGAGTCGACTAATCAGCCCCAGCATTTT. It yields the protein CASSESTNQPQHF.